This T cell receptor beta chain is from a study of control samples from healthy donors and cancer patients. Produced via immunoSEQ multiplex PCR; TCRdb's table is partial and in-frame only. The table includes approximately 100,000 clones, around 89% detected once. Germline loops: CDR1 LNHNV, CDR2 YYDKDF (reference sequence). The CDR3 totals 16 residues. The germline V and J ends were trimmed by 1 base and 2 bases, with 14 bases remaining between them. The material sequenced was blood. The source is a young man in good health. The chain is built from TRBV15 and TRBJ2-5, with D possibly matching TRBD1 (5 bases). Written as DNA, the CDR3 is TGTGCCACCAGCAGAGGGGCAGGGCCTACTCAAGAGACCCAGTACTTC. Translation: CATSRGAGPTQETQYF.